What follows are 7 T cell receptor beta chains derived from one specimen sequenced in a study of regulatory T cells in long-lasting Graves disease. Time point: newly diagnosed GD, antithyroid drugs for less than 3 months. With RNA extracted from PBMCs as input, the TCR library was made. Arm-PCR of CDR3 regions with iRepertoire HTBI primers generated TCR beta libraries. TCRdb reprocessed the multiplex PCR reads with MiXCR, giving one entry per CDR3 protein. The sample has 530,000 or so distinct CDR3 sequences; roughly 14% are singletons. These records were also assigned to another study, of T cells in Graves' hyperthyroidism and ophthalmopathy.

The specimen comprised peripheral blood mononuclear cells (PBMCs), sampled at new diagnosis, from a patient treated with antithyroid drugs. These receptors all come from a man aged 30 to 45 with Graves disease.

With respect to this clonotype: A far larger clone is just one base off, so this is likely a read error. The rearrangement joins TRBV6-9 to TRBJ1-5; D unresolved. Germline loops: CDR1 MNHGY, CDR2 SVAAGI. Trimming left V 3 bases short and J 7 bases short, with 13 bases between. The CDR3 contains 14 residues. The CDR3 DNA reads TGTGCCAGCAGTTACGCAGATTACCGGCAGCCCCAGCATTTT. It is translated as CASSYADYRQPQHF.

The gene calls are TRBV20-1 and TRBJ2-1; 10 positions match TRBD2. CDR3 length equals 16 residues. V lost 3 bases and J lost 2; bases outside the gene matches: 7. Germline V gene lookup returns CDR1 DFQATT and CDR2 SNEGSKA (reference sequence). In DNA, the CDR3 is TGCAGTGCTAGCCGTTCTAGCGGGAGACCCTACAATGAGCAGTTCTTC. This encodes CSASRSSGRPYNEQFF.

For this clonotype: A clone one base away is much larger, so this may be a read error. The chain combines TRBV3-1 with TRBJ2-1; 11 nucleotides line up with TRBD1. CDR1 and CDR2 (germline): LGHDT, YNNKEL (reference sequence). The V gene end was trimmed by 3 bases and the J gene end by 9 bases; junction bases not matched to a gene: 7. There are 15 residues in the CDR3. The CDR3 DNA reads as TGTGCCAGCAGCCAGGGACAGGGGGTATTGAGTGAGCAGTTCTTC. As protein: CASSQGQGVLSEQFF.

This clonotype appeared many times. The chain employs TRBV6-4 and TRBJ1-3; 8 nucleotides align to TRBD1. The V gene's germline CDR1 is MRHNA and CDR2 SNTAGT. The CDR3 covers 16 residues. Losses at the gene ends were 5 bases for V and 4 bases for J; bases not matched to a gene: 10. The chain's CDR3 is CASSHGGRGLGNTIYF. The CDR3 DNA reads TGTGCCAGCAGTCACGGGGGCAGGGGGCTAGGAAACACCATATATTTT.

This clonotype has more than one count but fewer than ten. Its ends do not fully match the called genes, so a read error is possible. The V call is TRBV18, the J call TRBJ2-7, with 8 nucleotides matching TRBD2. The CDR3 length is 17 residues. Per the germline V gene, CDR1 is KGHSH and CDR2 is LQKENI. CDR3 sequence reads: CASSPLGGAGASHEQYF. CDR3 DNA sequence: TGTGCCAGCTCACCCCTCGGGGGGGCGGGAGCCTCCCACGAGCAGTACTTC.

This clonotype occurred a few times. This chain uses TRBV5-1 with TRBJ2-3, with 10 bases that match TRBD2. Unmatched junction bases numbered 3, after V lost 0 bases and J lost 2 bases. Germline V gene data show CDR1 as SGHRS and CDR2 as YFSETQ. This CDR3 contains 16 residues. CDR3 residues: CASSLGAGGFTDTQYF. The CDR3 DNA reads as TGCGCCAGCAGCTTGGGAGCGGGAGGGTTCACAGATACGCAGTATTTT. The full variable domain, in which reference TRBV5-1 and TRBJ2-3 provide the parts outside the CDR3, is KAGVTQTPRYLIKTRGQQVTLSCSPISGHRSVSWYQQTPGQGLQFLFEYFSETQRNKGNFPGRFSGRQFSNSRSEMNVSTLELGDSALYLCASSLGAGGFTDTQYFGPGTRLTVL.

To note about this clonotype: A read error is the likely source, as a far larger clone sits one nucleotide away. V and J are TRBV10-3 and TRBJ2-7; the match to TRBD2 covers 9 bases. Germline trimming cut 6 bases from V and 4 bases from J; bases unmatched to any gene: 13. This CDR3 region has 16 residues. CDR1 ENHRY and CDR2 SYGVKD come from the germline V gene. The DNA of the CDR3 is TGTGCCATCAGCCGCACTAGCGGGCCGACGACATACGAGCAGTACTTC. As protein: CAISRTSGPTTYEQYF.